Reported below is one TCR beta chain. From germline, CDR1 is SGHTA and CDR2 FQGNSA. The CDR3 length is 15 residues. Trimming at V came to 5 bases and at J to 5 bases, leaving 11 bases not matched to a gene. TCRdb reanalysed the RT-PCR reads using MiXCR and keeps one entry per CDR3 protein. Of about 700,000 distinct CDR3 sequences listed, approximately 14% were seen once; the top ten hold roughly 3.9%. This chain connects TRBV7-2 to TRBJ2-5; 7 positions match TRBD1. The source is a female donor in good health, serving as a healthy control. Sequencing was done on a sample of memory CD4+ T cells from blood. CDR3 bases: TGTGCCAGCAGCGCCCGACAGGGCGGGTGGGAGACCCAGTACTTC. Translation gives CASSARQGGWETQYF.